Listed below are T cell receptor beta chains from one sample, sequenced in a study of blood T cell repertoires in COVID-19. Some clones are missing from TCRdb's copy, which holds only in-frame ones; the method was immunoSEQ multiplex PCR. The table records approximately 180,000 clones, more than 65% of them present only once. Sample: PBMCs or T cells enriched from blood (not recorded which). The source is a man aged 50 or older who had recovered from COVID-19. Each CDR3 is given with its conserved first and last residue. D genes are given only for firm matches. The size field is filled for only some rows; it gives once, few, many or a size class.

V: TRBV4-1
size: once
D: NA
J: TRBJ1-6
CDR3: CASSQDLDSPLHF
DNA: TGCGCCAGCAGCCAAGACCTTGATTCACCCCTCCACTTT

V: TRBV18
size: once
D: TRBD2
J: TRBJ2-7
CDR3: CASSSSGGPPYEQYF
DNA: TGTGCCAGCTCATCCTCGGGGGGTCCCCCCTACGAGCAGTACTTC

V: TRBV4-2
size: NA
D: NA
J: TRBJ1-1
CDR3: CASSQDIRQVNTEAFF
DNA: TGTGCCAGCAGCCAAGATATTCGACAGGTGAACACTGAAGCTTTCTTT

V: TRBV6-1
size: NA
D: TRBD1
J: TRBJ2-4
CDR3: CASTEKLTGVNIQYF
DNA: TGTGCCAGCACTGAAAAGCTAACAGGGGTAAACATTCAGTACTTC

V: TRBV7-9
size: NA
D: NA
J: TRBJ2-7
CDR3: CASSPGSPLYEQYF
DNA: TGTGCCAGCAGCCCCGGGTCTCCACTCTACGAGCAGTACTTC

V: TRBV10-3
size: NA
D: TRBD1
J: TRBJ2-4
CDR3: CAIREATDRGGKNIQYF
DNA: TGTGCCATCCGTGAGGCGACGGACAGGGGGGGGAAAAACATTCAGTACTTC

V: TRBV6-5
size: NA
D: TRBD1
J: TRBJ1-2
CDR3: CASSHRQGGNYGYTF
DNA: TGTGCCAGCAGTCACAGACAGGGGGGTAACTATGGCTACACCTTC

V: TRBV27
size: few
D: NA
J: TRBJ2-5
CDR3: CASRQGLETQYF
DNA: TGTGCCAGCAGACAGGGTTTGGAGACCCAGTACTTC

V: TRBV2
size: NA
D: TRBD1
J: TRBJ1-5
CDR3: CARSRTGGRNQPQHF
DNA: TGTGCCAGGTCCCGGACAGGGGGGCGGAATCAGCCCCAGCATTTT

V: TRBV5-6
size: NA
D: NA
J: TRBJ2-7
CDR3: CASSSRRTVTYEQYF
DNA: TGTGCCAGCAGCTCAAGGAGGACGGTGACCTACGAGCAGTACTTC

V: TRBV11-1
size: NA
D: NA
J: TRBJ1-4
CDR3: CASSFGGRNEKLFF
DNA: TGTGCCAGCAGCTTTGGGGGCCGAAATGAAAAACTGTTTTTT

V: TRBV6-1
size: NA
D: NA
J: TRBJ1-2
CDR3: CASSEDRGQRFNYGYTF
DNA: TGTGCCAGCAGTGAAGACCGCGGACAGAGATTTAACTATGGCTACACCTTC

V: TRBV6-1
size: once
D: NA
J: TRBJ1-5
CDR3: CASSEAGRRNQPQHF
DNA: TGTGCCAGCAGTGAAGCCGGACGGAGGAATCAGCCCCAGCATTTT

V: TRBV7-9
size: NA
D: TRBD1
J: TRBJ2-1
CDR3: CASRQDRKQFF
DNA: TGTGCCAGCAGGCAGGACAGGAAGCAGTTCTTC

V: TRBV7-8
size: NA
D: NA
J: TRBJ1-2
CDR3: CASSLAPPEANYGYTF
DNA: TGTGCCAGCAGCTTAGCCCCCCCAGAGGCTAACTATGGCTACACCTTC

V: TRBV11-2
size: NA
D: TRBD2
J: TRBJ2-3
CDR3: CASSPRTSGGATDTQYF
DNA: TGTGCCAGCAGCCCGAGGACTAGCGGGGGGGCCACAGATACGCAGTATTTT

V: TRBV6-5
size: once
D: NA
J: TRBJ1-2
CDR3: CASSYSTRSGYGYTF
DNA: TGTGCCAGCAGTTACTCGACCCGTTCGGGCTATGGCTACACCTTC

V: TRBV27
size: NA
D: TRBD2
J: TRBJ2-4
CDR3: CASSIMGGAKNIQYF
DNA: TGTGCCAGCAGTATTATGGGGGGGGCCAAAAACATTCAGTACTTC

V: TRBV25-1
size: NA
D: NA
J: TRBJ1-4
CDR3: CASKRGIGTNEKLFF
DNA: TGTGCCAGCAAGAGAGGGATAGGGACTAATGAAAAACTGTTTTTT

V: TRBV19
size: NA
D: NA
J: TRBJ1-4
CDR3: CASSIRGPDEKLFF
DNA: TGTGCCAGTAGTATACGAGGCCCTGATGAAAAACTGTTTTTT

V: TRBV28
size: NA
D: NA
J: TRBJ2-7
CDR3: CASSFSGAYEQYF
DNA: TGTGCCAGCAGTTTCTCCGGAGCCTACGAGCAGTACTTC

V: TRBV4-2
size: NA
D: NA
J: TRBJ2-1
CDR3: CASSQDLESEQFF
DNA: TGTGCCAGCAGCCAAGATTTAGAGAGTGAGCAGTTCTTC

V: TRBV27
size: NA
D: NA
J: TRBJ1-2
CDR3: CASREGLLGYTF
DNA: TGTGCCAGCAGGGAGGGCCTTCTTGGCTACACCTTC

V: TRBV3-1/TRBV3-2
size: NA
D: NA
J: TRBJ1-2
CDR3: CASSLEDNYGYTF
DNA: TGTGCCAGCAGCCTTGAGGATAACTATGGCTACACCTTC

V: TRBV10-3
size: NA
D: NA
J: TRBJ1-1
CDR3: CAISERGSGINTEAFF
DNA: TGTGCCATCAGTGAGCGGGGGAGTGGGATAAACACTGAAGCTTTCTTT

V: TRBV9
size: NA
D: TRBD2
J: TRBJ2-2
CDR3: CASSVSGGKAWELFF
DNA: TGTGCCAGCAGCGTTAGCGGGGGGAAAGCGTGGGAGCTGTTTTTT

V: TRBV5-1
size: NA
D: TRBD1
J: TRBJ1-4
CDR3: CASSEGQKLFF
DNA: TGCGCCAGCAGCGAGGGACAGAAACTGTTTTTT

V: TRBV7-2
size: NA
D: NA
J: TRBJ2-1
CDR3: CASSPPIQGGKFF
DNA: TGTGCCAGCAGCCCCCCCATACAGGGCGGTAAGTTCTTC

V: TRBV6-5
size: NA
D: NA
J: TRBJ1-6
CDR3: CASGNRNSHNSPLHF
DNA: TGTGCCAGCGGGAACAGGAACTCACATAATTCACCCCTCCACTTT

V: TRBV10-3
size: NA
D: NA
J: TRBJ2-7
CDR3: CAISGTGSYEQYF
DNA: TGTGCCATCAGTGGAACAGGGTCGTACGAGCAGTACTTC

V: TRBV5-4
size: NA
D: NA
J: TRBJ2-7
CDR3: CASSSRGTSYEQYF
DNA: TGTGCCAGCAGCTCCAGGGGTACGTCCTACGAGCAGTACTTC

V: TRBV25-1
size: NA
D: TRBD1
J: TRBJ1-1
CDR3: CASMGTPGQGAENTEAFF
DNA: TGTGCCAGCATGGGCACTCCGGGACAGGGGGCCGAGAACACTGAAGCTTTCTTT

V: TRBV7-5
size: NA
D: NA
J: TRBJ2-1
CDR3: CVRSLGSSGGDNEQFF
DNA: TGTGTCAGAAGCTTAGGGTCTAGCGGGGGGGACAATGAGCAGTTCTTC

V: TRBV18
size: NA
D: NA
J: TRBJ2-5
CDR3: CASSPFGQGETQYF
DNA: TGTGCCAGCTCACCTTTCGGTCAGGGTGAGACCCAGTACTTC

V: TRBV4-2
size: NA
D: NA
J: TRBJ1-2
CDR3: CASSQDQVSGYTF
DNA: TGTGCCAGCAGCCAAGATCAGGTATCTGGCTACACCTTC

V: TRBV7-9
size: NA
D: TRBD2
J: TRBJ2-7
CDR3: CASSLGLAGALWEQYF
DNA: TGTGCCAGCAGCTTAGGGCTAGCGGGGGCTCTCTGGGAGCAGTACTTC

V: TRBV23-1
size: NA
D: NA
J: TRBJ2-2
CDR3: CASSQTPYNGGGAGGELFF
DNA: TGCGCCAGCAGCCAAACCCCATATAATGGTGGGGGGGCTGGCGGGGAGCTGTTTTTT

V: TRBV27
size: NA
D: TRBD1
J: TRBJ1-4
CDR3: CASSAQQGAYEKLFF
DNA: TGTGCCAGCAGTGCCCAACAGGGGGCCTATGAAAAACTGTTTTTT

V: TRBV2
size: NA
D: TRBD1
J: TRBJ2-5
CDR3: CASSGDRQETQYF
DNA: TGTGCCAGCAGTGGGGACAGGCAAGAGACCCAGTACTTC

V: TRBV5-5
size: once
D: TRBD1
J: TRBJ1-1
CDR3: CASSAAGTGVYTEAFF
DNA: TGTGCCAGCAGCGCTGCCGGGACAGGGGTTTACACTGAAGCTTTCTTT

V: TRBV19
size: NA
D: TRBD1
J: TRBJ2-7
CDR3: CASSSRTGVNYEQYF
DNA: TGTGCCAGTAGTTCCCGGACAGGGGTCAACTACGAGCAGTACTTC